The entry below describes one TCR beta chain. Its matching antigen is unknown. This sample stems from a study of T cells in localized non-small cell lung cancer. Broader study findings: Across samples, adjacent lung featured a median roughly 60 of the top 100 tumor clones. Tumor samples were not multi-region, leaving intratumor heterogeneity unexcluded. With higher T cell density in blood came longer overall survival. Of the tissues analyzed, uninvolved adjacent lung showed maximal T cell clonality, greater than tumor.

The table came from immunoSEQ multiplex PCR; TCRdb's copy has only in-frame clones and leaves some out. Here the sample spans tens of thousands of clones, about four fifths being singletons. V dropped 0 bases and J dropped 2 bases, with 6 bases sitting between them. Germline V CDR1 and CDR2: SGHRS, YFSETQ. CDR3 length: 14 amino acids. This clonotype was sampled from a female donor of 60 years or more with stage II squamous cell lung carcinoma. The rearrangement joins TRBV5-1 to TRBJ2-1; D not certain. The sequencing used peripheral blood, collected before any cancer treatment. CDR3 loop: CASSLAGPYNEQFF. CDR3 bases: TGCGCCAGCAGCTTGGCTGGGCCCTACAATGAGCAGTTCTTC.